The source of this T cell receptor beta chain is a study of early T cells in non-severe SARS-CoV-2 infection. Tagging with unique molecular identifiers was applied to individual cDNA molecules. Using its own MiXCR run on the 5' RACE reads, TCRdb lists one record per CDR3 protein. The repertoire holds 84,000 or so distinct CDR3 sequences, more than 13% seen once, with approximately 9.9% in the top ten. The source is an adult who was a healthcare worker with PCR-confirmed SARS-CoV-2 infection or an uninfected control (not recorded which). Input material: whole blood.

CDR3 DNA: TGTGCCAGCAGTTTTTGGGTTAACTCTGGAAACACCATATATTTT. It translates to CASSFWVNSGNTIYF. The V and J genes are TRBV12-3 or TRBV12-4 and TRBJ1-3; D is undetermined. This CDR3 has 15 amino acids. With 3 bases removed from V and 0 bases from J, the gap between germline ends came to 9 bases.